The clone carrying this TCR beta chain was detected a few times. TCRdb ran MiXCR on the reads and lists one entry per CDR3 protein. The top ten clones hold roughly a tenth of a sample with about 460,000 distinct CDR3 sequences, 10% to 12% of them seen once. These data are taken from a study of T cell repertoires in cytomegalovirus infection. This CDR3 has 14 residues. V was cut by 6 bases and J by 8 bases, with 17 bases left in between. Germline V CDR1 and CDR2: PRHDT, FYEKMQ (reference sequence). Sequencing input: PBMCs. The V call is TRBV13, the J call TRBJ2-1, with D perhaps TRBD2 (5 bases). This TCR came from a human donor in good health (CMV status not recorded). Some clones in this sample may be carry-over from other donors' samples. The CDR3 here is CASRNDPAGDEQFF. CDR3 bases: TGTGCCAGCAGAAACGACCCCGCGGGCGATGAGCAGTTCTTC.